Below, 18 T cell receptor beta chains from the same sample are listed, as sequenced in a study of OX40 agonist ivuxolimab in advanced cancers. Assay: immunoSEQ multiplex PCR; the TCRdb copy retains only in-frame clones and omits some. The sample contains under 13,000 clones, about 76% of which appear only once. The source material was CD4+ or CD8+ T cells sorted from blood, sampled in a trial of the OX40 agonist ivuxolimab. These receptors originate from an adult with an advanced solid tumor such as melanoma, head and neck, liver or kidney cancer.

This clone was detected a few times. The chain employs TRBV6-5 and TRBJ1-4, with 7 bases fitting TRBD1. The junction had 7 bases not matched to a gene; V was cut back by 6 bases and J by 3 bases. Germline V lookup: CDR1 MNHEY, CDR2 SVGAGI. This CDR3 region has 15 residues. The DNA for the CDR3 is TGTGCCAGCAGCCAACAGGGGAATGCTAATGAAAAACTGTTTTTT. As protein: CASSQQGNANEKLFF.

This clone came up a few times. The chain carries TRBV7-3 and TRBJ2-7, with D possibly TRBD2 on 7 matching bases. CDR3 length: 15 residues. Germline V gene sequence: CDR1 SGHTA, CDR2 FQGTGA. The V end was cut by 1 base, the J end by 3 bases, with 13 bases between. In nucleotides, the CDR3 is TGTGCCAGCAGCTTAAGGCGGGGGCACTACTACGAGCAGTACTTC. This encodes CASSLRRGHYYEQYF.

The V and J genes are TRBV19 and TRBJ2-1; 8 bases match TRBD2. CDR3 length equals 12 residues. The germline gives CDR1 LNHDA, CDR2 SQIVND (reference sequence). Germline trimming cut 5 bases from V and 10 bases from J; bases unmatched to any gene: 4. The CDR3 loop reads CASSFLAGEQFF. Here the CDR3 DNA reads TGTGCCAGTAGTTTCTTAGCGGGAGAGCAGTTCTTC.

By sample share, this clone is medium-sized. The chain combines TRBV4-2 with TRBJ2-7, with 9 bases lining up with TRBD2. Germline assignment: CDR1 LGHNA and CDR2 YNFKEQ. This CDR3 comprises 15 residues. V was clipped by 0 bases and J by 0 bases; unmatched bases: 0. The chain's CDR3 is CASSQDSGSSYEQYF. CDR3 bases: TGTGCCAGCAGCCAAGATAGCGGGAGCTCCTACGAGCAGTACTTC.

This chain joins TRBV5-5 and TRBJ2-7, with D possibly being TRBD2 (6 bases). V was clipped by 4 bases and J by 0 bases, with 11 bases between them. Germline V gene lookup returns CDR1 SGHKS and CDR2 YYEKEE (reference sequence). This CDR3 spans 14 amino acids. The CDR3 is CASSVYGSSYEQYF. The CDR3 DNA is TGTGCCAGCAGCGTATACGGGAGCTCCTACGAGCAGTACTTC.

The chain combines TRBV9 with TRBJ2-6; 9 nucleotides match TRBD1. The CDR3 extends over 18 amino acids. The V segment lost 1 base and the J segment 0 bases; nucleotides outside the gene matches: 5. CDR1 SGDLS and CDR2 YYNGEE come from the germline V gene. Here the CDR3 reads CASSVRTGELSGANVLTF. The CDR3 bases are TGTGCCAGCAGCGTAAGGACAGGGGAACTCTCTGGGGCCAACGTCCTGACTTTC. The whole variable domain, remainder taken from reference TRBV9 and TRBJ2-6, is DSGVTQTPKHLITATGQRVTLRCSPRSGDLSVYWYQQSLDQGLQFLIQYYNGEERAKGNILERFSAQQFPDLHSELNLSSLELGDSALYFCASSVRTGELSGANVLTFGAGSRLTVL.

This chain uses TRBV7-9 with TRBJ2-1, with unresolved D. The CDR3 has 12 amino acids. In germline, CDR1 is SEHNR, CDR2 FQNEAQ (reference sequence). Between the trimmed V and J ends, which lost 4 bases and 6 bases, there was a span of 7 bases. The CDR3 DNA is TGTGCCAGCAGCTCTGATCCCAATGAGCAGTTCTTC. Amino acids: CASSSDPNEQFF. Using reference TRBV7-9 and TRBJ2-1 for the parts outside the CDR3, the full variable domain is DTGVSQNPRHKITKRGQNVTFRCDPISEHNRLYWYRQTLGQGPEFLTYFQNEAQLEKSRLLSDRFSAERPKGSFSTLEIQRTEQGDSAMYLCASSSDPNEQFFGPGTRLTVL.

The chain recombines TRBV9 with TRBJ2-2; D is possibly TRBD2 (5 bases). Germline CDR1 SGDLS, CDR2 YYNGEE. This CDR3 comprises 14 residues. V lost 7 bases, J lost 4 bases, and 14 bases lay in between. The chain's CDR3 is CASDGEGITGELFF. The CDR3 DNA sequence: TGTGCCAGCGACGGAGAGGGAATCACCGGGGAGCTGTTTTTT.

The chain recombines TRBV7-9 with TRBJ2-5, with TRBD2 identical over 7 bases. CDR3 size: 15 residues. Per germline, CDR1 SEHNR and CDR2 FQNEAQ (reference sequence). Unmatched junction bases numbered 8, after V lost 1 base and J lost 6 bases. CDR3 in DNA: TGTGCCAGCAGCTTAGGGAACGGGAGGCAGCAGACCCAGTACTTC. Residues: CASSLGNGRQQTQYF.

The chain carries TRBV5-5 and TRBJ2-3; TRBD1 matches 11 bases. The CDR3 runs 15 residues. CDR1 and CDR2 (germline): SGHKS, YYEKEE (reference sequence). The V and J ends lost 5 bases and 5 bases, in that order; junction bases with no gene match: 7. DNA for the CDR3: TGTGCCAGCAGTCCCGGACAGGGGGCTGTAGATACGCAGTATTTT. Protein product: CASSPGQGAVDTQYF.

The sample holds a few counts of this clone. This chain joins TRBV7-8 and TRBJ2-7; TRBD2 aligns across 11 bases. Trimming removed 5 bases from V and 5 bases from J; junction bases left unmatched: 8. The germline CDR1 and CDR2 sequences are SGHVS and FQNEAQ. This CDR3 has 15 residues. For the CDR3, the DNA is TGTGCCAGCAGCCTTAGCGGGAGGGACGGGGACGAGCAGTACTTC. Its protein is CASSLSGRDGDEQYF.

The chain has TRBV27 and TRBJ1-4; D might be TRBD1 (5 bases). Between the trimmed V and J ends, which lost 3 bases and 7 bases, there was a span of 9 bases. The germline CDR1 and CDR2 sequences are MNHEY and SMNVEV (reference sequence). The CDR3 is 13 amino acids. CDR3 region: CASSFGGIEKLFF. The CDR3 nucleotides are TGTGCCAGCAGTTTTGGGGGGATTGAAAAACTGTTTTTT.

The rearrangement links TRBV6-7 to TRBJ2-7; D possibly uses TRBD1 or TRBD2 (5 bases each). TRBV6-7 is labeled an ORF, and its function is uncertain. With 5 bases removed from V and 0 bases from J, the gap between germline ends came to 32 bases. The CDR3 covers 21 residues. Written as DNA, the CDR3 is TGTGCCAGCAGTACCCTCGTCGACCCTAGACCCGGGACGTATAGCTCCTACGAGCAGTACTTC. Residues: CASSTLVDPRPGTYSSYEQYF.

The rearrangement links TRBV10-3 to TRBJ1-3; D ambiguous. This CDR3 region has 16 residues. In germline, CDR1 is ENHRY, CDR2 SYGVKD. Between the trimmed V and J ends, which lost 3 bases and 0 bases, there was a span of 12 bases. This chain's CDR3 is CAISDPDTFSGNTIYF. CDR3 DNA sequence: TGTGCCATCAGTGACCCTGACACCTTCTCTGGAAACACCATATATTTT.

V is TRBV7-9 and J is TRBJ2-7; 11 bases fit TRBD2. Per the germline V gene, CDR1 is SEHNR and CDR2 is FQNEAQ (reference sequence). V gave up 6 bases and J gave up 4 bases; unmatched junction bases: 2. There are 13 residues in the CDR3. The CDR3, as DNA: TGTGCCAGCAGAACTAGCGGGGGTTACGAGCAGTACTTC. This codes for CASRTSGGYEQYF.

J is TRBJ2-5 and V is TRBV27; no clear D. Looked up from germline, CDR1 is MNHEY and CDR2 is SMNVEV (reference sequence). This CDR3 has 12 amino acids. V was cut by 5 bases and J by 1 base, with 5 bases left in between. The chain's CDR3 is CASSPFQETQYF. The CDR3 DNA is TGTGCCAGCAGTCCTTTCCAAGAGACCCAGTACTTC.

V gene TRBV11-3 combines with J gene TRBJ1-1; 8 bases map to TRBD1. Unmatched junction bases numbered 4, after V lost 4 bases and J lost 6 bases. CDR1 SGHNT and CDR2 YENEEA come from the germline V gene. This CDR3 is 13 amino acids long. CDR3 nucleotides: TGTGCCAGCAGCTACCGGACAGGGTCTGAAGCTTTCTTT. As protein: CASSYRTGSEAFF.

The V call is TRBV28, the J call TRBJ1-4, with D maybe TRBD1 (5 bases). The CDR3 is made up of 14 amino acids. V lost 3 bases and J 8 bases, leaving 13 bases between the germline ends. CDR1 is MDHEN, CDR2 SYDVKM, per germline. The CDR3: CASSFGQGREKLFF. The CDR3 DNA sequence: TGTGCCAGCAGTTTCGGGCAGGGTCGAGAAAAACTGTTTTTT.